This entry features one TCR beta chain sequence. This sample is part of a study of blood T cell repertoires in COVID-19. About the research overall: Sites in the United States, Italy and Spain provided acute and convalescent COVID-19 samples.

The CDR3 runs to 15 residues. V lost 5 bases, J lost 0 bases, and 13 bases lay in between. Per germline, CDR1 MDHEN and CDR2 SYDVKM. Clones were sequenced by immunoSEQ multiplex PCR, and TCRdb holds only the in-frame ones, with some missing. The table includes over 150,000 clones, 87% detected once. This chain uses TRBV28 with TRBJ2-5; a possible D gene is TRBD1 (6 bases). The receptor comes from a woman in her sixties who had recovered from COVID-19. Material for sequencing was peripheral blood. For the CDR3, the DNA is TGTGCCAGCAGTGTTCACAGGGATAACCAAGAGACCCAGTACTTC. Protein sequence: CASSVHRDNQETQYF. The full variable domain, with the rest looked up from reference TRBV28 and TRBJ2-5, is DVKVTQSSRYLVKRTGEKVFLECVQDMDHENMFWYRQDPGLGLRLIYFSYDVKMKEKGDIPEGYSVSREKKERFSLILESASTNQTSMYLCASSVHRDNQETQYFGPGTRLLVL.